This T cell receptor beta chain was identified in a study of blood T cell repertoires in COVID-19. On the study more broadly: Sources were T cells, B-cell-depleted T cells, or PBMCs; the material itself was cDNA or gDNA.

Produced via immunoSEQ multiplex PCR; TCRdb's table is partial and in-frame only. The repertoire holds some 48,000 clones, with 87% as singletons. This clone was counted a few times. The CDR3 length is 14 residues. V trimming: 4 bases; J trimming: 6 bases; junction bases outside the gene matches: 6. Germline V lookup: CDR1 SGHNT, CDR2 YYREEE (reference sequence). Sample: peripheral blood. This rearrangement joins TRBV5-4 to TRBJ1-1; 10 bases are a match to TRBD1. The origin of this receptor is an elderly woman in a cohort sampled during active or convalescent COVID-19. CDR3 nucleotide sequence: TGTGCCAGCAGCCCAGACAGGGGGCGAGCTGAAGCTTTCTTT. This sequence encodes CASSPDRGRAEAFF.